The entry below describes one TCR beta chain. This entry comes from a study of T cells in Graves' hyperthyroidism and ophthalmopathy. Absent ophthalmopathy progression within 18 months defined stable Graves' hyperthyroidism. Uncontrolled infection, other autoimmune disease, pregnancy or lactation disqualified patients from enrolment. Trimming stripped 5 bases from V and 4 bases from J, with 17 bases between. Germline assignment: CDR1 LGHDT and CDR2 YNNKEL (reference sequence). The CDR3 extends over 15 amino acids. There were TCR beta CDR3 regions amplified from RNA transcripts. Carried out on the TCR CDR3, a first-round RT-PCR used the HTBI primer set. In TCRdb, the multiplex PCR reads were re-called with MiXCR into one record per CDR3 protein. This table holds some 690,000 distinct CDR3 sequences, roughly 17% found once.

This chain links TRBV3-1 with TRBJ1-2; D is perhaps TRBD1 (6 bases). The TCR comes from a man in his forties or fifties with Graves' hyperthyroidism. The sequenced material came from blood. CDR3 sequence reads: CASSDITGPGYGYTF. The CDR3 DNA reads TGTGCCAGCAGCGACATTACAGGGCCCGGCTATGGCTACACCTTC.